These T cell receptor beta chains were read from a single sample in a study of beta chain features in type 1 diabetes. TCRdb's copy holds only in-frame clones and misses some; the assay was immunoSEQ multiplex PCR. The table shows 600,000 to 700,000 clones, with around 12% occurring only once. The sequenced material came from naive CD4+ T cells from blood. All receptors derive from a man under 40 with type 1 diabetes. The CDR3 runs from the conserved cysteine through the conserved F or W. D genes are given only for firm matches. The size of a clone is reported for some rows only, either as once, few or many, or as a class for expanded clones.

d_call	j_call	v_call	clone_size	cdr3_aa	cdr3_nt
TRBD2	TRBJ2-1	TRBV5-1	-	CASSLEGGGPQFF	TGCGCCAGCAGCTTGGAGGGCGGGGGGCCACAGTTCTTC
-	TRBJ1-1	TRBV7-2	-	CASSSSGTVNTEAFF	TGTGCCAGCAGCTCCTCAGGGACGGTGAACACTGAAGCTTTCTTT
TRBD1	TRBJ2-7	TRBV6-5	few	CASSPTGHEQYF	TGTGCCAGCAGCCCGACAGGGCACGAGCAGTACTTC
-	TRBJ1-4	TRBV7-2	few	CASSLGSAGNEKLFF	TGTGCCAGCAGCTTAGGGTCGGCAGGGAATGAAAAACTGTTTTTT
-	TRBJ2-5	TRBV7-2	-	CASSLMAASQETQYF	TGTGCCAGCAGCTTAATGGCGGCTAGCCAAGAGACCCAGTACTTC
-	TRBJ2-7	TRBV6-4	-	CASSDSWGTLVNEQYF	TGTGCCAGCAGTGACTCTTGGGGGACCCTCGTCAACGAGCAGTACTTC
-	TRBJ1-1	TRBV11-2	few	CASSLSLANTEAFF	TGTGCCAGCAGCCTCTCCCTAGCGAACACTGAAGCTTTCTTT
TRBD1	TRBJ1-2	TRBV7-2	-	CASSTIQGNYGYTF	TGTGCCAGCAGCACCATACAGGGGAACTATGGCTACACCTTC
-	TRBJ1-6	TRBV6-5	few	CASSYDLKSPLHF	TGTGCCAGCAGTTACGACCTGAAATCACCCCTCCACTTT
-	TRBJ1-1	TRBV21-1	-	CASCWDTEAFF	TGTGCCAGCTGCTGGGACACTGAAGCTTTCTTT
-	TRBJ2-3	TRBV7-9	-	CASSLAVADTQYF	TGTGCCAGCAGCTTAGCAGTGGCAGATACGCAGTATTTT
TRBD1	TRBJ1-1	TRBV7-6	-	CASSPGQGRTEAFF	TGTGCCAGCAGCCCCGGACAGGGAAGAACTGAAGCTTTCTTT
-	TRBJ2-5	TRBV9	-	CASSRPHGTNLQETQYF	TGTGCCAGCAGCCGACCCCACGGGACCAATCTTCAAGAGACCCAGTACTTC
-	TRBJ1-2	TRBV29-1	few	CSVNAAGGSGYTF	TGCAGCGTTAACGCTGCCGGGGGTAGTGGCTACACCTTC
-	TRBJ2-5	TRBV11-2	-	CASRGPGLGETQYF	TGTGCCAGCAGGGGCCCAGGGTTAGGAGAGACCCAGTACTTC
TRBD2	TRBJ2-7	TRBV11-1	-	CASSQGGTYEQYF	TGTGCCAGCAGCCAGGGAGGGACTTACGAGCAGTACTTC
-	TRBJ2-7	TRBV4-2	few	CASSQDEGFEQYF	TGTGCCAGCAGCCAAGATGAGGGGTTCGAGCAGTACTTC
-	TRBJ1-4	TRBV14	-	CASSQVGATNEKLFF	TGTGCCAGCAGCCAAGTGGGTGCAACTAATGAAAAACTGTTTTTT
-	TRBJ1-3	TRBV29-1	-	CSVAAGFSGNTIYF	TGCAGCGTAGCCGCAGGCTTCTCTGGAAACACCATATATTTT
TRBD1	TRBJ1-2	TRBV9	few	CASSPFDRVNGYTF	TGTGCCAGCAGCCCTTTCGACAGGGTGAATGGCTACACCTTC
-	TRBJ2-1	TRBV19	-	CASSTDRIGPGNEQFF	TGTGCCAGTAGTACCGACCGGATTGGCCCGGGGAATGAGCAGTTCTTC
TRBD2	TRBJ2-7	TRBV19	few	CASSRTSRTYSYEQYF	TGTGCCAGTAGTAGGACTAGTAGGACATACTCCTACGAGCAGTACTTC
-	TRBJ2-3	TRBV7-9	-	CASSLGLGDTQYF	TGTGCCAGCAGCTTAGGGCTTGGAGATACGCAGTATTTT
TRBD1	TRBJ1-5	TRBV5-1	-	CASSLEQGSNQPQHF	TGCGCCAGCAGCTTGGAACAGGGGAGCAATCAGCCCCAGCATTTT
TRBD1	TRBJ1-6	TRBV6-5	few	CASSRFDREGSPLHF	TGTGCCAGCAGTCGCTTCGACAGGGAAGGTTCACCCCTCCACTTT
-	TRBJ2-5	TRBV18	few	CASSHPTRQETQYF	TGTGCCAGCTCACATCCGACTAGACAGGAGACCCAGTACTTC
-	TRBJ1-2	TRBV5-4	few	CASSPSATGYGYTF	TGTGCCAGCAGCCCTTCGGCGACTGGCTATGGCTACACCTTC
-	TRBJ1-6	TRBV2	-	CASRVGYYNSPLHF	TGTGCCAGCAGGGTAGGGTACTATAATTCACCCCTCCACTTT
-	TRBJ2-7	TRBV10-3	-	CAISDGQREQYF	TGTGCCATCAGTGATGGGCAGAGAGAGCAGTACTTC
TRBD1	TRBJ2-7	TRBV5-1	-	CASSVGQVPYEQYF	TGCGCCAGCAGCGTCGGACAGGTCCCGTACGAGCAGTACTTC
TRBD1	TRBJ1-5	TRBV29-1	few	CSVATGGKQPQHF	TGCAGCGTGGCAACAGGGGGCAAGCAGCCCCAGCATTTT
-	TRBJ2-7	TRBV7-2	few	CASSLEGYTGYEQYF	TGTGCCAGCAGCTTAGAGGGATACACAGGCTACGAGCAGTACTTC
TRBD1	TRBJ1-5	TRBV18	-	CASSPGTDQPQHF	TGTGCCAGCTCACCAGGGACAGATCAGCCCCAGCATTTT
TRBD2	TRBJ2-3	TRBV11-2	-	CASSLALTSGGGDTQYF	TGTGCCAGCAGCTTAGCCCTAACTAGCGGGGGGGGAGATACGCAGTATTTT
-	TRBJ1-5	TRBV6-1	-	CASSWINQPQHF	TGTGCCAGCAGTTGGATCAATCAGCCCCAGCATTTT
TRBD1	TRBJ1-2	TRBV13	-	CASSPRTGGSYGYTF	TGTGCCAGCAGCCCCCGGACAGGGGGGAGCTATGGCTACACCTTC